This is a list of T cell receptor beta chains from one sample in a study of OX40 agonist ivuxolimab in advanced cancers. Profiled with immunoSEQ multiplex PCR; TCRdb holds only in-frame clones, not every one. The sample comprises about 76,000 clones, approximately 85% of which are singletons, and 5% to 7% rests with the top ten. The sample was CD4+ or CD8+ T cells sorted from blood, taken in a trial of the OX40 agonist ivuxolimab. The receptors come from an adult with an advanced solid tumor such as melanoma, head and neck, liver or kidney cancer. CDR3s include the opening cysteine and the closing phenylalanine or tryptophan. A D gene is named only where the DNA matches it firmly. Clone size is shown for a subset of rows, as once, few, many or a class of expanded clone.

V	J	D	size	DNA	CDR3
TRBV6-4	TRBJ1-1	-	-	TGTGCCAGCAGACCACAGGCCCTGAACACTGAAGCTTTCTTT	CASRPQALNTEAFF
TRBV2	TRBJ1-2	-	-	TGTGCCAGCAGTGAATTTTCGACGAACTATGGCTACACCTTC	CASSEFSTNYGYTF
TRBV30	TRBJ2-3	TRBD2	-	TGTGCCTGGAGGGAACTAGCGGGGGTGCCAGATACGCAGTATTTT	CAWRELAGVPDTQYF
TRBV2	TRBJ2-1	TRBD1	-	TGTGCCAGCAGTGCCGGGACAGGGTTCAATGAGCAGTTCTTC	CASSAGTGFNEQFF
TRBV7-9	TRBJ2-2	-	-	TGTGCCAGCAGCTTAGTGCGGGGCCCGAACACCGGGGAGCTGTTTTTT	CASSLVRGPNTGELFF
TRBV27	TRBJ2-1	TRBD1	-	TGTGCCAGTCGACCGGGGACAGGGGACGTTGAGCAGTTCTTC	CASRPGTGDVEQFF
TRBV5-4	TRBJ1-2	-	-	TGTGCCAGCACTTCCCAGACTAAGGGGGGAGGGAATGGCTACACCTTC	CASTSQTKGGGNGYTF
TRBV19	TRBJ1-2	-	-	TGTGCCAGTAGTATAGCAGGGTCTGGAGACTATGGCTACACCTTC	CASSIAGSGDYGYTF
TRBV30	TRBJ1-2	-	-	TGTGCCTGGAGACGGGCTCGGCAGACTAACTATGGCTACACCTTC	CAWRRARQTNYGYTF
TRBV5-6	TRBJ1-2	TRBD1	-	TGTGCCAGCAGCGTACAGGGGAATCTTCGCTATGGCTACACCTTC	CASSVQGNLRYGYTF
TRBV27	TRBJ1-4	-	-	TGTGCCAGCAGCCGGGGCGCGGCAGGGAAGGAAAAACTGTTTTTT	CASSRGAAGKEKLFF
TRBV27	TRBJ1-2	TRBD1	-	TGTGCCAGCAGTGCGGCAGGGGGGGCTAACTATGGCTACACCTTC	CASSAAGGANYGYTF
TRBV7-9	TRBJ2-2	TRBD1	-	TGTGCCAGCAGCTCCTACCAGGGGGTCACGAACACCGGGGAGCTGTTTTTT	CASSSYQGVTNTGELFF
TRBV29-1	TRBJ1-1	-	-	TGCAGCGCTCTCATCAGGGTTCCCCCCATGAACACTGAAGCTTTCTTT	CSALIRVPPMNTEAFF
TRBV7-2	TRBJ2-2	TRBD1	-	TGTGCCAGCAGCCCAGACAGGGGGCCGAAGGCCGGGGAGCTGTTTTTT	CASSPDRGPKAGELFF
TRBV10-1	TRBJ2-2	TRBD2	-	TGCGCCAGCAAGACTAGCGGGCCCACCGGGGAGCTGTTTTTT	CASKTSGPTGELFF
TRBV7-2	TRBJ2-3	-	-	TGTGCCAGCAGCTTAGCTTACAGCACAGATACGCAGTATTTT	CASSLAYSTDTQYF
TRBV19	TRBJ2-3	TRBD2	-	TGTGCCAGTTACGACCCCGGACTAGCGGATACGCAGTATTTT	CASYDPGLADTQYF
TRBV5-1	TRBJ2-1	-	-	TGCGCCAGCAGCCCCCCCTTTGGAGGGTCGACCTACAATGAGCAGTTCTTC	CASSPPFGGSTYNEQFF
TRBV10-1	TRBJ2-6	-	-	TGCGCCAGCAGTATCCAGGGGGGCTCTGGGGCCAACGTCCTGACTTTC	CASSIQGGSGANVLTF
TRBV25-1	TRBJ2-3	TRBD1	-	TGTGCCAGCAGTGCGTCTCGGACAGGCTACACAGATACGCAGTATTTT	CASSASRTGYTDTQYF
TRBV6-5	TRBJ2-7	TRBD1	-	TGTGCCAGCAGACCCGGACAGGTCGGCCACGAGCAGTACTTC	CASRPGQVGHEQYF
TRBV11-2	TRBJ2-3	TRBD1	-	TGTGCCAGCAGCTTAGATCCGGGGACAGGGTACGATACGCAGTATTTT	CASSLDPGTGYDTQYF
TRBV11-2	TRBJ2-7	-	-	TGTGCCAGCAGCTTCGGACAGTTCTACGAGCAGTACTTC	CASSFGQFYEQYF
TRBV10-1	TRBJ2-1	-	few	TGCGCCAGCAGTGACCTATGGGACCGGAATGAGCAGTTCTTC	CASSDLWDRNEQFF
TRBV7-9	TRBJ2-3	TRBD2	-	TGTGCCAGCAGCCCCGGGACTAGCGTCCCTGGGACGCAGTATTTT	CASSPGTSVPGTQYF
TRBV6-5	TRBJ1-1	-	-	TGTGCCAGCAGTTACTCGGCGTCTGAAGCTTTCTTT	CASSYSASEAFF
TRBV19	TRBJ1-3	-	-	TGTGCCAGTAGTACTACAGCGGACTCTGGAAACACCATATATTTT	CASSTTADSGNTIYF
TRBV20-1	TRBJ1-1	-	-	TGCAGTGCCAGAGGGCCAGCAGAAGCTTTCTTT	CSARGPAEAFF
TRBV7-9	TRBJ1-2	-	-	TGTGCCAGCAGCCTGAGCGGGGGGGGCTCCCACTATGGCTACACCTTC	CASSLSGGGSHYGYTF
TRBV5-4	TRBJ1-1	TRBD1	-	TGCGCCAGCAGCTTGGGGGACAGTAGGAACACTGAAGCTTTCTTT	CASSLGDSRNTEAFF
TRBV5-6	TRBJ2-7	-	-	TGTGCCAGCAGCTTTTGGGGGACACCACCCTACGAGCAGTACTTC	CASSFWGTPPYEQYF
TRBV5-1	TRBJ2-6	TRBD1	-	TGCGCCAGCAGCACTGGGGACAGGGTCGGTGTTTCTTCACTAACTGGGGCCAACGTCCTGACTTTC	CASSTGDRVGVSSLTGANVLTF
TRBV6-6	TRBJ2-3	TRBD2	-	TGTGCCAGCGTTTCCGGGGGAGGGCCCACAGATACGCAGTATTTT	CASVSGGGPTDTQYF
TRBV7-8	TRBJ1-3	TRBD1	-	TGTGCCAGCAGCTTAGACGGGAGGGGGCATGGAAACACCATATATTTT	CASSLDGRGHGNTIYF
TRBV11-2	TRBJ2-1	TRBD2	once	TGTGCCAGCAGCTTAGTTGGCGGGGGGACTTACAATGAGCAGTTCTTC	CASSLVGGGTYNEQFF
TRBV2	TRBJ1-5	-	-	TGTGCCAGCAGTAATCGGACAGCGCCTTGGCAGCCCCAGCATTTT	CASSNRTAPWQPQHF
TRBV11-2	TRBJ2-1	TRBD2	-	TGTGCCAGCAGCTTAAGCGGGGGGGACAAATACAATGAGCAGTTCTTC	CASSLSGGDKYNEQFF
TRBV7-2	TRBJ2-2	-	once	TGTGCCAGCAGCTCATTAGGCGCCGTCGGGGAGCTGTTTTTT	CASSSLGAVGELFF
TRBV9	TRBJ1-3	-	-	TGTGCCAGCAGCGTAGAGGATAGAAACACCATATATTTT	CASSVEDRNTIYF
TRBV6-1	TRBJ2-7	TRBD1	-	TGTGCCAGCAGGGGACAGGGGAGCTCCTACGAGCAGTACTTC	CASRGQGSSYEQYF
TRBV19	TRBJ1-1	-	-	TGTGCCAGTAGTATCAAGGGCCCAGACACTGAAGCTTTCTTT	CASSIKGPDTEAFF
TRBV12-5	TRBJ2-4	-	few	TGTGCTAGTGCGCCGGACGGGGGAGACAAAAACATTCAGTACTTC	CASAPDGGDKNIQYF
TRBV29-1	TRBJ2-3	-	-	TGCAGCGCCGCTAGCGGCACAGATACGCAGTATTTT	CSAASGTDTQYF
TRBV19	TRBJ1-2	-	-	TGTGCCAGTAGTATAGAGGCCTGGAGGAGGCCCCAGGAAGACTATGGCTACACCTTC	CASSIEAWRRPQEDYGYTF
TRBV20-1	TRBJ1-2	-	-	TGCAGTGCTAGAGTTGGCTACACCTTC	CSARVGYTF
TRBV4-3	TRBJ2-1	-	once	TGCGCCAGCAGCCAAGAGCAGATTTACAATGAGCAGTTCTTC	CASSQEQIYNEQFF
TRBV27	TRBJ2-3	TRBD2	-	TGTGCCAGCAGGATAGGCGGGGGGGGCACAGATACGCAGTATTTT	CASRIGGGGTDTQYF
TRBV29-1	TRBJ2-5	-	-	TGCAGCGTTGGGGGGTTACAGCGGGAGACCCAGTACTTC	CSVGGLQRETQYF
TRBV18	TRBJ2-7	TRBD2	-	TGTGCCAGCTCAGCCCCTAGCGGGGGGGCCTACGAGCAGTACTTC	CASSAPSGGAYEQYF
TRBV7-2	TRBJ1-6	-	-	TGTGCCAGCAGCTTAGTTGGGACCGGTTATTCACCCCTCCACTTT	CASSLVGTGYSPLHF
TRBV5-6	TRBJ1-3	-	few	TGTGCCAGCAGCTCAAGGGTAGCAATCTCTGGAAACACCATATATTTT	CASSSRVAISGNTIYF
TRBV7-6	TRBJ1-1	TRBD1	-	TGTGCCAGCAGCCCCCCGGGGACAGGCCCGATCACTGAAGCTTTCTTT	CASSPPGTGPITEAFF
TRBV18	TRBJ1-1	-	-	TGTGCCAGCGCTCCCCGGGAAGGGGGGAGGACTTTCTTT	CASAPREGGRTFF
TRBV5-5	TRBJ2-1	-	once	TGTGCCAGCAGCTTGGCCTCAGGGCTAATTGATGAGCAGTTCTTC	CASSLASGLIDEQFF
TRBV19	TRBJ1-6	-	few	TGTGCCAGTAACCGGGAGGGTGGAAGTTCACCCCTCCACTTT	CASNREGGSSPLHF
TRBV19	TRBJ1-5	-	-	TGTGCCAGTAGTACAGCCGGAGGGAACAATCAGCCCCAGCATTTT	CASSTAGGNNQPQHF
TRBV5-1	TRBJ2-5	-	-	TGCGCCAGCAGCTCCAACACAGGGCAAGAGACCCAGTACTTC	CASSSNTGQETQYF
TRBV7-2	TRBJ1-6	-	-	TGTGCCAGCAGCTTAACGGCTACATCACCCCTCCACTTT	CASSLTATSPLHF
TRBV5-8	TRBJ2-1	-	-	TGTGCCAGCAGCTTGTTGGGGGCCGGCAATGAGCAGTTCTTC	CASSLLGAGNEQFF